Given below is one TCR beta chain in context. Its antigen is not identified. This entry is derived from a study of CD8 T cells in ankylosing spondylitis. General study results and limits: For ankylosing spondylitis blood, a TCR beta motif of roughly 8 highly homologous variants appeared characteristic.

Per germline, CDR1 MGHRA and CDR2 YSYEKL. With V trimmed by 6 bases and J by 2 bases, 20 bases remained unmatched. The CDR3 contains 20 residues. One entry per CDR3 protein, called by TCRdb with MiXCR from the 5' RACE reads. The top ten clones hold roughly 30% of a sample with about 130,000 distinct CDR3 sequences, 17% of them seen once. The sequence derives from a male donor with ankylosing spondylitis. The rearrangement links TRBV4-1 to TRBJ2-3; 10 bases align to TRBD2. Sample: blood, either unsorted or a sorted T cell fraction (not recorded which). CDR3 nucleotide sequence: TGCGCCAGCAGTTCAGAACGGCTAGCGGGAGTGGGCCTAACCACAGATACGCAGTATTTT. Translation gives CASSSERLAGVGLTTDTQYF.